One sample yielded the 15 T cell receptor beta chains listed below, sequenced in a study of shared clonotypes between healthy human individuals (dated by TCRdb to 2018 to 2020). Library preparation was by the immunoSEQ multiplex PCR assay. TCRdb took over this immuneACCESS table, retaining in-frame rearrangements with V and J assigned. Such tables are incomplete; in checked studies, under half of the missing clones stem from an unresolved V gene, and the remainder is unexplained. For this sample the table gives roughly 1.5 million clones, of which 95% to 99% were detected only once. About 0.4% of the sample rests with the top ten. Input material: naive CD4+ T cells sorted from blood. This specimen's cell subset or site label, interpreted: CD45RA+ positively selected. These receptors were taken from a young man in good health.

The chain links TRBV14 to TRBJ1-2; D might be TRBD1 (5 bases). V shed 3 bases and J shed 3 bases, with 20 bases lying between them. The CDR3 loop spans 17 amino acids. Germline V gives CDR1 SGHDN, CDR2 FVKESK. This CDR3 is CASSQGSGRSGYYGYTF. The CDR3 nucleotides are TGTGCCAGCAGCCAGGGATCGGGGCGGTCGGGCTACTATGGCTACACCTTC.

The chain couples TRBV18 to TRBJ1-4; D not certain. From germline, CDR1 is KGHSH and CDR2 LQKENI. There are 16 residues in the CDR3. Deletions cut 1 base from V and 8 bases from J, with 17 bases between. CDR3 nucleotide sequence: TGTGCCAGCTCACCACTTTCCAGAAGGACGGAAGAAAAACTGTTTTTT. Protein product: CASSPLSRRTEEKLFF.

The chain recombines TRBV5-4 with TRBJ2-1; unclear D gene. Germline loops: CDR1 SGHNT, CDR2 YYREEE (reference sequence). V dropped 2 bases and J dropped 4 bases, with 4 bases sitting between them. CDR3 size: 12 residues. The CDR3 nucleotides read TGTGCCAGCAGCTTTGTTTACAATGAGCAGTTCTTC. Residues: CASSFVYNEQFF.

The rearrangement links TRBV5-4 to TRBJ2-5; D might be TRBD1 (6 bases). V was pared by 4 bases and J by 2 bases, with 12 bases between. The CDR3 covers 14 residues. The germline CDR1 and CDR2 sequences are SGHNT and YYREEE (reference sequence). The CDR3 DNA is TGTGCCAGCAGCCTGGGGGCGAAACAAGAGACCCAGTACTTC. This encodes CASSLGAKQETQYF.

This chain connects TRBV18 to TRBJ1-2; no definite D call. Trimming removed 0 bases from V and 4 bases from J, with 12 bases in between. This CDR3 spans 15 amino acids. Germline CDR1 reads KGHSH; CDR2 reads LQKENI. CDR3 in DNA: TGTGCCAGCTCACCACCTTCGGCGCCAGGCTATGGCTACACCTTC. Translation gives CASSPPSAPGYGYTF.

The J gene is TRBJ1-2, the V gene TRBV20-1; no firm D call. Looked up from germline, CDR1 is DFQATT and CDR2 is SNEGSKA (reference sequence). This CDR3 contains 11 residues. The germline V and J ends were trimmed by 3 bases and 5 bases, with 7 bases remaining between them. Here the CDR3 reads CSARSTYGYTF. The CDR3 coding sequence is TGCAGTGCTAGGTCGACATATGGCTACACCTTC.

To note about this clone: Its ends do not fully match the called genes, so a read error is possible. The genes are TRBV5-1 and TRBJ2-3; D is ambiguous. The CDR3 length is 14 residues. Looked up from germline, CDR1 is SGHRS and CDR2 is YFSETQ. The CDR3 region has the DNA TGCGCCAGCAGCTCCGCGCCCCCGGGCCTCCTTAGGGATTTT. Protein product: CASSSAPPGLLRDF. Based on the CDR3 plus reference TRBV5-1 and TRBJ2-3, the full variable domain is KAGVTQTPRYLIKTRGQQVTLSCSPISGHRSVSWYQQTPGQGLQFLFEYFSETQRNKGNFPGRFSGRQFSNSRSEMNVSTLELGDSALYLCASSSAPPGLLRDFGPGTRLTVL.

The chain links TRBV5-4 to TRBJ1-2; no firm D call. CDR1 is SGHNT and CDR2 is YYREEE in the germline V gene (reference sequence). The CDR3 loop spans 13 amino acids. V lost 3 bases to trimming and J lost 7 bases, with 13 bases between them. The CDR3 loop reads CASSSPLSGGYTF. For the CDR3, the DNA is TGTGCCAGCAGCTCCCCTCTCTCTGGTGGCTACACCTTC.

For this clone: Distinct nucleotide sequences in the sample also encode this CDR3. The CDR3 DNA reads as TGTGCCATCAGTACGGACTCCTACGAGCAGTACTTC. Its protein product is CAISTDSYEQYF. The chain uses TRBV10-3 and TRBJ2-7; D uncertain. This CDR3 contains 12 residues. Trimming stripped 5 bases from V and 0 bases from J, with 5 bases between. Germline V gene lookup returns CDR1 ENHRY and CDR2 SYGVKD.

This chain links TRBV4-1 with TRBJ2-5; weak D call: TRBD1 (6 bases). V lost 1 base and J 0 bases, leaving 9 bases between the germline ends. The germline CDR1 and CDR2 sequences are MGHRA and YSYEKL. There are 15 residues in the CDR3. The CDR3, as DNA: TGCGCCAGCAGCCAAGGGGGGCCGTACCAAGAGACCCAGTACTTC. Its protein is CASSQGGPYQETQYF.

This clone appeared once. The chain is built from TRBV7-2 and TRBJ2-1; 9 nucleotides agree with TRBD1. V was pared by 5 bases and J by 4 bases, with 9 bases of the junction left unmatched. The length of the CDR3 is 16 residues. CDR1 SGHTA and CDR2 FQGNSA come from the germline V gene. The CDR3 loop reads CASSRHRGLEYNEQFF. CDR3 in DNA: TGTGCCAGCAGCCGACACAGGGGGCTCGAATACAATGAGCAGTTCTTC.

V gene TRBV2 combines with J gene TRBJ2-2; a possible D gene is TRBD1 (5 bases). This CDR3 is 15 amino acids long. The germline V gene has CDR1 SNHLY and CDR2 FYNNEI. V dropped 3 bases and J dropped 0 bases, with 8 bases sitting between them. CDR3 region: CASSDRVPNTGELFF. The CDR3 coding sequence is TGTGCCAGCAGTGACAGGGTGCCGAACACCGGGGAGCTGTTTTTT.

This clone was seen once. J is TRBJ1-5 and V is TRBV11-2; D call uncertain. Germline-derived CDR1 and CDR2 are SGHAT and FQNNGV. The ends were cut back, 5 bases at V and 0 bases at J, with 8 bases in the middle. This CDR3 region has 14 residues. CDR3 residues: CASSQLDSNQPQHF. CDR3 sequence (DNA): TGTGCCAGCAGCCAACTAGATAGCAATCAGCCCCAGCATTTT.

This chain joins TRBV27 and TRBJ2-7; 7 nucleotides line up with TRBD2. From germline, CDR1 is MNHEY and CDR2 SMNVEV (reference sequence). The CDR3 consists of 16 residues. V was pared by 5 bases and J by 0 bases, with 10 bases of the junction left unmatched. The CDR3 DNA reads as TGTGCCAGCAGTCGCCTTCTTCAGCGGGACTCCTACGAGCAGTACTTC. The encoded protein is CASSRLLQRDSYEQYF.

V usage is TRBV9 and J usage is TRBJ1-3; D may be TRBD1 (5 bases). In germline, CDR1 is SGDLS, CDR2 YYNGEE. V was shortened by 0 bases and J by 2 bases, with 12 bases between the two germline ends. The CDR3 covers 16 residues. CDR3 DNA: TGTGCCAGCAGCGTAGGGGTCTCAGGGCCTGGAAACACCATATATTTT. It encodes CASSVGVSGPGNTIYF.